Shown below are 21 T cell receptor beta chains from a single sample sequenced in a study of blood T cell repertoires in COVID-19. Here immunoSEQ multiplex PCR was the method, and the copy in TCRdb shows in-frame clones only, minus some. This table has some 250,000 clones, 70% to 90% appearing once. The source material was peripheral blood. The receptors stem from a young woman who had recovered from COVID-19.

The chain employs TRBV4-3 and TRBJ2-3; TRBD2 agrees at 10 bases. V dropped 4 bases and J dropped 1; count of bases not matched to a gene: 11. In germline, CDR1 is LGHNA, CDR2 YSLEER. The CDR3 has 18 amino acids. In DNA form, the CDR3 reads TGCGCCAGCAGCCCCAGTATTGGCCTAGCGGGGGGCACAGATACGCAGTATTTT. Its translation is CASSPSIGLAGGTDTQYF.

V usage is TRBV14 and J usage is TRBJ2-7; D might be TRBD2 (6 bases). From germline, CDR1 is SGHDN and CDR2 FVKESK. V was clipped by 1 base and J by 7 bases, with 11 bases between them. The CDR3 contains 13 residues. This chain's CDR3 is CASSQVPEGEQYF. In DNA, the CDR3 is TGTGCCAGCAGCCAAGTGCCGGAGGGGGAGCAGTACTTC.

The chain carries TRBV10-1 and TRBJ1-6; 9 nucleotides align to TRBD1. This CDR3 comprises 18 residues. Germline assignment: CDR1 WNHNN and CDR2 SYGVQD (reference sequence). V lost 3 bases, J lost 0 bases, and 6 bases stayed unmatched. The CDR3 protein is CASSDRDRATSYNSPLHF. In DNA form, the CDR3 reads TGCGCCAGCAGTGACCGGGACAGGGCGACCTCCTATAATTCACCCCTCCACTTT.

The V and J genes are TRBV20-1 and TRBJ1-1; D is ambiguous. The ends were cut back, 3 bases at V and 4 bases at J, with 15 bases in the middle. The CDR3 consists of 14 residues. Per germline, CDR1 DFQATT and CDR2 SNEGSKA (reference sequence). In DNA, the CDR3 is TGCAGTGCTAGTGTGTCGGGGTTTATCACTGAAGCTTTCTTT. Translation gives CSASVSGFITEAFF.

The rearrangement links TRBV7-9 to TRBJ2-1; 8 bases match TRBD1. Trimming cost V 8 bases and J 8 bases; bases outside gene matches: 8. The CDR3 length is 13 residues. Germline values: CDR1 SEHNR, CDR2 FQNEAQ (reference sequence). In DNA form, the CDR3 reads TGTGCCAGCTGGGACAGGTTTGCCGATGAGCAGTTCTTC. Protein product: CASWDRFADEQFF.

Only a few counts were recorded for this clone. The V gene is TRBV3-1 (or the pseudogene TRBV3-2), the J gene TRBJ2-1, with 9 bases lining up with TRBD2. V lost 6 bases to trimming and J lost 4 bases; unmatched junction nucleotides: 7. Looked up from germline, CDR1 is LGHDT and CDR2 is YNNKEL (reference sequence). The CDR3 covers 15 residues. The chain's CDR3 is CASRRSGGLYNEQFF. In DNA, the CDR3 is TGTGCCAGCAGACGCAGCGGGGGGCTTTACAATGAGCAGTTCTTC.

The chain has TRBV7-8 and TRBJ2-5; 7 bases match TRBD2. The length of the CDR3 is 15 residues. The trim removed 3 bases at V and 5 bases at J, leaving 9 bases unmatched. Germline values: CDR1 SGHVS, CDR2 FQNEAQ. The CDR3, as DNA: TGTGCCAGCAGCTTGGCAACTGGGAGGGAGGAGACCCAGTACTTC. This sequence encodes CASSLATGREETQYF.

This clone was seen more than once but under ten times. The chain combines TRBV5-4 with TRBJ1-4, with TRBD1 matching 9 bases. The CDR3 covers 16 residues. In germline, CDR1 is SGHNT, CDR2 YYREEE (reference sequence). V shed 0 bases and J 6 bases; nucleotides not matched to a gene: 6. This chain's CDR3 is CASSLGLQGADEKLFF. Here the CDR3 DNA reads TGTGCCAGCAGCTTGGGGCTACAGGGGGCCGATGAAAAACTGTTTTTT.

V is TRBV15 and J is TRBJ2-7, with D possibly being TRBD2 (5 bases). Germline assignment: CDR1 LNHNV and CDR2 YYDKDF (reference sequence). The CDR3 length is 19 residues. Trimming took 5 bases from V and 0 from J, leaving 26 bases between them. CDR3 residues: CATSQDRPSHGGSSYEQYF. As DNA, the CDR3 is TGTGCCACCAGCCAAGACCGCCCTAGTCACGGTGGGAGCTCCTACGAGCAGTACTTC.

The CDR3 protein is CASSRTGGLNYGYTF. The CDR3 DNA is TGTGCCAGCAGCCGGACAGGGGGATTAAACTATGGCTACACCTTC. The chain uses TRBV7-3 and TRBJ1-2, with 10 nucleotides matching TRBD1. V lost 5 bases, J lost 2 bases, and 5 bases stayed unmatched. The CDR3 is made up of 15 amino acids. Germline CDR1 is SGHTA and CDR2 is FQGTGA. The full variable domain, its missing parts supplied by reference TRBV7-3 and TRBJ1-2, is GAGVSQTPSNKVTEKGKYVELRCDPISGHTALYWYRQSLGQGPEFLIYFQGTGAADDSGLPNDRFFAVRPEGSVSTLKIQRTERGDSAVYLCASSRTGGLNYGYTFGSGTRLTVV.

CDR3: CASTGHEQYF. In DNA form, the CDR3 reads TGTGCCTCTACAGGCCACGAGCAGTACTTC. The chain has TRBV2 and TRBJ2-7, with D perhaps matching TRBD1 (5 bases). The CDR3 is 10 residues long. CDR1 and CDR2 from the germline V gene are SNHLY and FYNNEI. The ends were cut back, 11 bases at V and 5 bases at J, with 10 bases in the middle.

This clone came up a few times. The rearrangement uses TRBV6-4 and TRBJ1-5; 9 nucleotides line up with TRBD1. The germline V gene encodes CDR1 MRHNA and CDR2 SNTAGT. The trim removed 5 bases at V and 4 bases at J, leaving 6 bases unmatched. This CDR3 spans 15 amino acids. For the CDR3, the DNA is TGTGCCAGCAGTTTGACAGGGGGAGGTAATCAGCCCCAGCATTTT. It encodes CASSLTGGGNQPQHF.

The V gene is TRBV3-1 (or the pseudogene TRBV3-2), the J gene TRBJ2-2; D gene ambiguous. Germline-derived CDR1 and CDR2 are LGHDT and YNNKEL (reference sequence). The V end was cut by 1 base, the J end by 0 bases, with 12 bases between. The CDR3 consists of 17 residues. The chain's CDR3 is CASSQVLSTPNTGELFF. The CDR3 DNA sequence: TGTGCCAGCAGCCAAGTGCTAAGTACCCCGAACACCGGGGAGCTGTTTTTT.

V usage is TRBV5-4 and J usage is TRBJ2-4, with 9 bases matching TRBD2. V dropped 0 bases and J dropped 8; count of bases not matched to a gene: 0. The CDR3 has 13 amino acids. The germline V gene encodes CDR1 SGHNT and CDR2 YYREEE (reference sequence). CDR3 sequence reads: CASSLGTSDIQYF. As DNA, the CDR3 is TGTGCCAGCAGCTTGGGGACTAGCGACATTCAGTACTTC.

CDR3 residues: CASSFLRGRATEAFF. CDR3 DNA sequence: TGTGCCAGCAGCTTCCTCAGGGGGCGGGCTACTGAAGCTTTCTTT. This chain uses TRBV13 with TRBJ1-1, with 8 bases that match TRBD1. Per germline, CDR1 PRHDT and CDR2 FYEKMQ (reference sequence). V lost 3 bases to trimming and J lost 5 bases; unmatched junction nucleotides: 8. The CDR3 spans 15 residues.

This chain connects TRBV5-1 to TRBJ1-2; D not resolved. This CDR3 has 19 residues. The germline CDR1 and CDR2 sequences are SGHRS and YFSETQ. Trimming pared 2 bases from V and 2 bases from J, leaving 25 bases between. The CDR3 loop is CASSFTYGGSTRHNYGYTF. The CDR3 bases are TGCGCCAGCAGCTTTACGTACGGTGGCAGCACAAGACACAACTATGGCTACACCTTC.

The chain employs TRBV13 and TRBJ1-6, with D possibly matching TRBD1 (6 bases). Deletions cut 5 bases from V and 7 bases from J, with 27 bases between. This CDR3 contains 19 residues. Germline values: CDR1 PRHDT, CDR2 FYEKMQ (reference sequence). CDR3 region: CASSRRGGFQAEVNSPLHF. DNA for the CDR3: TGTGCCAGCAGCCGAAGGGGGGGGTTCCAGGCGGAAGTGAATTCACCCCTCCACTTT. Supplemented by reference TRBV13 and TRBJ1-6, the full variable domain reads AAGVIQSPRHLIKEKRETATLKCYPIPRHDTVYWYQQGPGQDPQFLISFYEKMQSDKGSIPDRFSAQQFSDYHSELNMSSLELGDSALYFCASSRRGGFQAEVNSPLHFGNGTRLTVT.

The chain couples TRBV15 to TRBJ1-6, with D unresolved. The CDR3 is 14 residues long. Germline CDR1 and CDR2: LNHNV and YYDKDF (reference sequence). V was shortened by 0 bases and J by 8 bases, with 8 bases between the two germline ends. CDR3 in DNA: TGTGCCACCAGCAGAGATCGAGAGTATTCACCCCTCCACTTT. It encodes CATSRDREYSPLHF.

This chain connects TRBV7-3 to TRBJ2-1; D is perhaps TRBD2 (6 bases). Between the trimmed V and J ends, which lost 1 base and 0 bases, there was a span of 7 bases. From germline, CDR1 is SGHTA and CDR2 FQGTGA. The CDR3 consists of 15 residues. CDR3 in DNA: TGTGCCAGCAGCTTAATAGCGGACTCCTACAATGAGCAGTTCTTC. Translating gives CASSLIADSYNEQFF.

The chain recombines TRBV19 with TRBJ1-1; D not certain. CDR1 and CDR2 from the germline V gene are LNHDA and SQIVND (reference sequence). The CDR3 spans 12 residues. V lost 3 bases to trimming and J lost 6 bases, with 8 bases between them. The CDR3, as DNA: TGTGCCAGTAGTATTCCTGCAGCTGAAGCTTTCTTT. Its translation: CASSIPAAEAFF.

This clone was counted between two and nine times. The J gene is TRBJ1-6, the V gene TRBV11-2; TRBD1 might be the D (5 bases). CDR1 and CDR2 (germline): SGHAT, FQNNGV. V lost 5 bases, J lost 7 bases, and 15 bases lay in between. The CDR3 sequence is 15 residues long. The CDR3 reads CASSLGGVGNSPLHF. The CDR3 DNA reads TGTGCCAGCAGCCTCGGGGGGGTAGGGAATTCACCCCTCCACTTT.